The clone carrying this TCR beta chain was observed a handful of times. At one boundary the junction diverges from the germline segment, which might be a read error. The sample belongs to a study of T-cell memory formation after mild COVID-19. TCRdb reanalysed the 5' RACE reads using MiXCR and keeps one entry per CDR3 protein. The sample includes hundreds of thousands of distinct CDR3 sequences, just over 20% of them seen just once. The V gene's germline CDR1 is SEHNR and CDR2 FQNEAQ (reference sequence). The CDR3 covers 10 residues. The gene calls are TRBV7-9 and TRBJ1-1, with 7 positions matching TRBD1. Sequencing was performed on PBMCs or a T cell subset sorted from them (not recorded which). The sequence was collected from an adult woman who had mild COVID-19 (a few samples of this study predate the infection). Cell type and time point are not known. The CDR3 sequence: CASSLSGTVF. The CDR3 DNA follows: TGTGCCAGCAGCTTATCGGGGACAGTCTTT.